These 20 T cell receptor beta chains were sequenced from one sample in a study of regulatory T cells in long-lasting Graves disease. Time point: newly diagnosed GD, antithyroid drugs for less than 3 months. The TCR library was made from RNA extracted from PBMCs. The authors built TCR beta libraries using iRepertoire HTBI primers and Arm-PCR of CDR3 regions. MiXCR, run by TCRdb on the multiplex PCR reads, gives a single entry per CDR3 protein. The profile shows approximately 400,000 distinct CDR3 sequences, about 12% of them singletons. The same sample was also studied in work on T cells in Graves' hyperthyroidism and ophthalmopathy.

The sample consisted of peripheral blood mononuclear cells (PBMCs), taken at new diagnosis, from a patient treated with antithyroid drugs. These receptor sequences come from a woman in her late teens or twenties with Graves disease.

This clonotype showed up just a few times. V is TRBV7-2 and J is TRBJ1-2; D may be TRBD1 (5 bases). V lost 5 bases, J lost 4 bases, and 11 bases lay in between. CDR3 length: 13 residues. From germline, CDR1 is SGHTA and CDR2 FQGNSA. As DNA, the CDR3 is TGTGCCAGCAGCGCATCGGGACGCTATGGCTACACCTTC. Amino acids: CASSASGRYGYTF.

This clonotype was picked up many times. The V call is TRBV2, the J call TRBJ1-2; the match to TRBD1 covers 7 bases. The CDR3 runs to 13 residues. V shed 8 bases, J shed 6 bases, and the junction held 9 bases outside the gene matches. Germline CDR1 and CDR2: SNHLY and FYNNEI. The CDR3 DNA reads as TGTGCCAGCGATACGACAGGGTTTCATGGCTACACCTTC. Translated: CASDTTGFHGYTF. The full variable domain, in which reference TRBV2 and TRBJ1-2 provide the parts outside the CDR3, is EPEVTQTPSHQVTQMGQEVILRCVPISNHLYFYWYRQILGQKVEFLVSFYNNEISEKSEIFDDQFSVERPDGSNFTLKIRSTKLEDSAMYFCASDTTGFHGYTFGSGTRLTVV.

The chain has TRBV29-1 and TRBJ2-2; the D gene is possibly TRBD1 (5 bases). Trimming cost V 2 bases and J 9 bases, with 13 bases left between them. The CDR3 has 13 residues. Germline V gives CDR1 SQVTM, CDR2 ANQGSEA. Here the CDR3 DNA reads TGCAGCGTTGAACCGTCTAAGGGGCGGGAGCTGTTTTTT. Its translation is CSVEPSKGRELFF.

Ten or more counts support this clonotype. The CDR3 loop reads CASSPTGDTEAFF. The CDR3 nucleotides are TGTGCCAGCAGCCCAACAGGGGACACTGAAGCTTTCTTT. The J gene is TRBJ1-1, the V gene TRBV11-2; 7 positions match TRBD1. Germline CDR1 SGHAT, CDR2 FQNNGV. V lost 5 bases to trimming and J lost 3 bases; unmatched junction nucleotides: 3. This CDR3 comprises 13 residues.

This rearrangement joins TRBV5-1 to TRBJ2-3; a possible D gene is TRBD2 (6 bases). The CDR3 length is 13 residues. In germline, CDR1 is SGHRS, CDR2 YFSETQ. Between the trimmed V and J ends, which lost 1 base and 6 bases, there was a span of 9 bases. CDR3 bases: TGCGCCAGCAGCTTGACTAGCTTGGATACGCAGTATTTT. Its translation is CASSLTSLDTQYF.

This clonotype was detected a few times. V usage is TRBV20-1 and J usage is TRBJ1-4; a weak D match, TRBD1 (5 bases). Germline CDR1 is DFQATT and CDR2 is SNEGSKA (reference sequence). V dropped 5 bases and J dropped 0 bases, with 19 bases sitting between them. This CDR3 contains 17 residues. CDR3 coding DNA: TGCAGTGCTGGGGCAGTTTCCCTACTTTCAACTAATGAAAAACTGTTTTTT. As protein: CSAGAVSLLSTNEKLFF.

Many counts were recorded for this clonotype. The chain joins TRBV18 to TRBJ2-1; D gene unclear. The CDR3 contains 17 residues. Trimming removed 6 bases at V and 1 base at J, with 19 bases between. The germline V gene has CDR1 KGHSH and CDR2 LQKENI. CDR3: CASSLVGSTYSYNEQFF. DNA of the CDR3: TGTGCCAGCTCCTTGGTCGGCTCCACCTATTCCTACAATGAGCAGTTCTTC.

This clonotype was seen many times. V is TRBV12-3 or TRBV12-4 and J is TRBJ1-1, with D possibly matching TRBD1 (6 bases). Trimming cost V 5 bases and J 1 base, with 14 bases left between them. The CDR3 covers 15 residues. CDR3 in DNA: TGTGCCAGCAGTGGAGGGGGGGCGTCGAACACTGAAGCTTTCTTT. Protein: CASSGGGASNTEAFF.

This clonotype was recorded once. The chain carries TRBV7-3 and TRBJ2-3; 7 bases map to TRBD1. The CDR3 covers 15 residues. After removal of 5 bases from V and 0 bases from J, the junction contained 5 bases not matched to a gene. CDR1 is SGHTA, CDR2 FQGTGA, per germline. As DNA, the CDR3 is TGTGCCAGCAGCACTGGACAGGCTAGCACAGATACGCAGTATTTT. Amino acid sequence: CASSTGQASTDTQYF.

In this sample, this clonotype turned up many times. The CDR3 region has the DNA TGTGCCAGCAGCTTACGGGAGGGGATCCAAGAGACCCAGTACTTC. Amino acid sequence: CASSLREGIQETQYF. V usage is TRBV11-2 and J usage is TRBJ2-5; TRBD2 aligns across 8 bases. Germline CDR1 reads SGHAT; CDR2 reads FQNNGV. The CDR3 has 15 residues. Germline trimming cut 2 bases from V and 1 base from J; bases unmatched to any gene: 3.

This clonotype turned up a few times. V and J are TRBV19 and TRBJ2-1, with TRBD2 matching over 15 bases. CDR3 length: 16 amino acids. Germline V gene sequence: CDR1 LNHDA, CDR2 SQIVND (reference sequence). V was pared by 4 bases and J by 7 bases, with 5 bases of the junction left unmatched. The CDR3 bases are TGTGCCAGTAGTAGACGGACTAGCGGGGGGGCGAATGAGCAGTTCTTC. Encoded protein: CASSRRTSGGANEQFF.

This clonotype was found many times. The genes are TRBV4-1 and TRBJ1-1, with D uncertain. V was trimmed by 2 bases and J by 8 bases, leaving 6 bases between them. Germline V CDR1 and CDR2: MGHRA, YSYEKL. The CDR3 has 11 amino acids. Written as DNA, the CDR3 is TGCGCCAGCAGCCAACTACGGGAAGCTTTCTTT. The encoded protein is CASSQLREAFF.

This clonotype came up many times. The chain recombines TRBV7-2 with TRBJ2-1; either TRBD1 or TRBD2 may fit D (5 bases each). V shed 4 bases and J shed 8 bases, with 15 bases lying between them. This CDR3 is built from 14 residues. The germline V gene has CDR1 SGHTA and CDR2 FQGNSA. The CDR3 DNA reads as TGTGCCAGCAGCTCCGGGACCGTGGGCGATGAGCAGTTCTTC. This sequence encodes CASSSGTVGDEQFF. Filled out from reference TRBV7-2 and TRBJ2-1, the complete variable domain reads GAGVSQSPSNKVTEKGKDVELRCDPISGHTALYWYRQSLGQGLEFLIYFQGNSAPDKSGLPSDRFSAERTGGSVSTLTIQRTQQEDSAVYLCASSSGTVGDEQFFGPGTRLTVL.

This clonotype was observed many times. V and J are TRBV3-1 and TRBJ2-1, with 9 bases lining up with TRBD2. J was trimmed by 2 bases and V by 4 bases; bases with no gene match: 6. Germline lookup yields CDR1 LGHDT and CDR2 YNNKEL (reference sequence). The CDR3 extends over 16 amino acids. The CDR3 nucleotides read TGTGCCAGCAGCCCCCGGACTAGCGCTCCCTACAATGAGCAGTTCTTC. Protein: CASSPRTSAPYNEQFF.

This clonotype has just a few counts. The chain has TRBV28 and TRBJ2-1; 15 nucleotides agree with TRBD2. The CDR3 covers 18 residues. Germline values: CDR1 MDHEN, CDR2 SYDVKM. J gave up 4 bases and V 5 bases, and 9 bases lay outside the gene matches. CDR3 protein: CASSLSGLAGGLYNEQFF. The CDR3 nucleotides read TGTGCCAGCAGTCTCTCGGGACTAGCGGGAGGACTGTACAATGAGCAGTTCTTC.

This clonotype was seen repeatedly, ten times or more. The chain couples TRBV11-2 to TRBJ1-1; D not certain. Per germline, CDR1 SGHAT and CDR2 FQNNGV. Trimming took off 4 bases at V and 11 bases at J, with 14 bases between the two ends. The CDR3 is 12 amino acids. CDR3 sequence reads: CASSSPGSGAFF. In nucleotides, the CDR3 is TGTGCCAGCAGCTCCCCGGGGTCTGGGGCTTTCTTT.

Ten or more counts support this clonotype. The genes are TRBV20-1 and TRBJ2-5; a weak D match, TRBD2 (5 bases). Trimming stripped 0 bases from V and 6 bases from J, with 14 bases between. The CDR3 is 14 residues long. Germline values: CDR1 DFQATT, CDR2 SNEGSKA (reference sequence). The CDR3: CSARDQTTVKTQYF. The CDR3 nucleotides read TGCAGTGCTAGAGATCAGACTACGGTGAAGACCCAGTACTTC.

This clonotype was observed at least ten times. The CDR3 here is CASSSGQLISPHNEQFF. Here the CDR3 DNA reads TGTGCCAGCAGCTCGGGACAGCTAATAAGTCCACACAATGAGCAGTTCTTC. The chain uses TRBV11-3 and TRBJ2-1, with 7 bases aligning to TRBD1. J gave up 5 bases and V 4 bases, and 14 bases lay outside the gene matches. The CDR3 length is 17 residues. The germline gives CDR1 SGHNT, CDR2 YENEEA.

About this clonotype: A much bigger clone sits one base away, suggesting this may be a read error. The chain has TRBV6-1 and TRBJ1-5; possibly TRBD1 for D (5 bases). CDR3 length: 17 amino acids. Trimming shortened V by 0 bases and J by 1 base, and 13 bases separated the two germline ends. CDR1 and CDR2 (germline): MNHNS, SASEGT. The chain's CDR3 is CASSEAILTASNQPQHF. The CDR3 DNA reads TGTGCCAGCAGTGAAGCCATCTTGACAGCGAGCAATCAGCCCCAGCATTTT.

This clonotype was observed many times. The genes are TRBV20-1 and TRBJ2-1; a possible D gene is TRBD2 (6 bases). Germline V gives CDR1 DFQATT, CDR2 SNEGSKA (reference sequence). V was pared by 4 bases and J by 0 bases, with 7 bases between. The CDR3 extends over 13 amino acids. The CDR3 is CSATLASYNEQFF. The DNA of the CDR3 is TGCAGTGCTACACTAGCCTCCTACAATGAGCAGTTCTTC.